The 18 T cell receptor beta chains below come from one sample, sequenced in a study of blood T cell repertoires in COVID-19. The protocol was immunoSEQ multiplex PCR, while the TCRdb copy is restricted to in-frame clones and leaves out a portion. The sample includes 150,000 to 200,000 clones, 75% to 95% of them seen just once. The material sequenced was peripheral blood. All receptors derive from a man in his fifties or sixties with acute or convalescent COVID-19.

This rearrangement joins TRBV7-9 to TRBJ2-4; the D gene is possibly TRBD2 (8 bases). The CDR3 contains 18 residues. The ends were cut back, 4 bases at V and 7 bases at J, with 26 bases in the middle. Germline V gives CDR1 SEHNR, CDR2 FQNEAQ (reference sequence). The CDR3 loop reads CASSSPTGSVAGGNIQYF. CDR3 sequence (DNA): TGTGCCAGCAGCTCACCGACAGGGTCTGTGGCGGGAGGTAACATTCAGTACTTC.

The chain links TRBV5-4 to TRBJ2-7; possibly TRBD1 for D (5 bases). The germline V and J ends were trimmed by 2 bases and 0 bases, with 9 bases remaining between them. This CDR3 is 14 amino acids long. The germline CDR1 and CDR2 sequences are SGHNT and YYREEE (reference sequence). The CDR3 here is CASSLGVGSYEQYF. DNA for the CDR3: TGTGCCAGCAGCTTAGGGGTAGGCTCCTACGAGCAGTACTTC.

The chain is built from TRBV6-5 and TRBJ2-7; the match to TRBD1 covers 9 bases. CDR3 length: 13 residues. Trimming removed 6 bases from V and 5 bases from J; junction bases left unmatched: 5. From germline, CDR1 is MNHEY and CDR2 SVGAGI. The CDR3 spells CASRVDRGHEQYV. As DNA, the CDR3 is TGTGCCAGCAGGGTGGACAGGGGCCACGAGCAGTACGTC.

The chain employs TRBV19 and TRBJ1-3, with D possibly matching TRBD1 (5 bases). This CDR3 contains 12 residues. Germline values: CDR1 LNHDA, CDR2 SQIVND (reference sequence). The CDR3 region has the DNA TGTGCTAATAGGGGCTCTGGAAACACCATATATTTT. Residues: CANRGSGNTIYF.

CDR3 DNA sequence: TGCGCCAGCAGACTTACTAGCGGCACCGGGGAGCTGTTTTTT. Amino acid sequence: CASRLTSGTGELFF. The chain has TRBV5-1 and TRBJ2-2; 8 bases are shared with TRBD2. The germline V gene encodes CDR1 SGHRS and CDR2 YFSETQ. The CDR3 runs 14 residues. V dropped 5 bases and J dropped 4; count of bases not matched to a gene: 4. Full variable domain (missing parts from reference TRBV5-1 and TRBJ2-2): KAGVTQTPRYLIKTRGQQVTLSCSPISGHRSVSWYQQTPGQGLQFLFEYFSETQRNKGNFPGRFSGRQFSNSRSEMNVSTLELGDSALYLCASRLTSGTGELFFGEGSRLTVL.

This clone was picked up one time. This sequence joins TRBV27 and TRBJ1-2; possible D gene TRBD1, 6 bases. CDR1 is MNHEY and CDR2 is SMNVEV in the germline V gene (reference sequence). The CDR3 runs to 15 residues. V was trimmed by 5 bases and J by 0 bases, leaving 13 bases between them. Written as DNA, the CDR3 is TGTGCCAGCAGTCCCCGGACAGTGTCTAACTATGGCTACACCTTC. This translates into CASSPRTVSNYGYTF.

The chain couples TRBV7-3 to TRBJ2-3, with 10 bases fitting TRBD2. There are 16 residues in the CDR3. Germline V lookup: CDR1 SGHTA, CDR2 FQGTGA. V lost 3 bases, J lost 6 bases, and 9 bases stayed unmatched. CDR3 sequence (DNA): TGTGCCAGCAGCTTGTGGCTAGCGGGAGCAGGGGATACGCAGTATTTT. It yields the protein CASSLWLAGAGDTQYF.

This clone was recorded once. The CDR3 region has the DNA TGTGCCAGCAGCTTAAAATTCGCGCTGGCGGGGGGGGCCAATGAGCAGTTCTTC. Translation gives CASSLKFALAGGANEQFF. The V and J genes are TRBV7-2 and TRBJ2-1; 9 nucleotides agree with TRBD2. V shed 2 bases and J 6 bases; nucleotides not matched to a gene: 14. The CDR3 is 18 residues long. CDR1 is SGHTA and CDR2 is FQGNSA in the germline V gene.

V usage is TRBV10-3 and J usage is TRBJ1-3, with TRBD1 matching 7 bases. V lost 5 bases, J lost 1 base, and 2 bases stayed unmatched. Germline V gives CDR1 ENHRY, CDR2 SYGVKD. CDR3 length: 14 residues. This chain's CDR3 is CAISSQGSGNTIYF. As DNA, the CDR3 is TGTGCCATCAGTTCACAGGGGTCTGGAAACACCATATATTTT.

The rearrangement links TRBV5-6 to TRBJ2-5; a weak D match, TRBD2 (5 bases). The CDR3 runs 14 residues. CDR1 and CDR2 from the germline V gene are SGHDT and YYEEEE. Between the trimmed V and J ends, which lost 6 bases and 3 bases, there was a span of 15 bases. DNA for the CDR3: TGTGCCAGCAACCCGGGTAGCGCCGAAGAGACCCAGTACTTC. Its protein product is CASNPGSAEETQYF.

The chain employs TRBV4-2 and TRBJ2-5; 11 nucleotides agree with TRBD2. The trim removed 1 base at V and 3 bases at J, leaving 1 base unmatched. The CDR3 length is 15 residues. Germline CDR1 is LGHNA and CDR2 is YNFKEQ. The CDR3 DNA sequence: TGTGCCAGCAGCCAAGGACTAGCGGGAAAAGAGACCCAGTACTTC. Protein: CASSQGLAGKETQYF.

This chain connects TRBV20-1 to TRBJ2-5; D call uncertain. Trimming took 6 bases from V and 2 from J, leaving 7 bases between them. Germline CDR1 is DFQATT and CDR2 is SNEGSKA (reference sequence). The length of the CDR3 is 11 residues. The CDR3 reads CSAGRQETQYF. The CDR3 nucleotides are TGCAGTGCCGGCAGGCAAGAGACCCAGTACTTC.

The chain joins TRBV2 to TRBJ1-2; TRBD1 matches 9 bases. V trimming: 4 bases; J trimming: 0 bases; junction bases outside the gene matches: 0. This CDR3 comprises 14 residues. CDR1 and CDR2 from the germline V gene are SNHLY and FYNNEI. Written as DNA, the CDR3 is TGTGCCAGCAGTGGACAGGGGGCTAACTATGGCTACACCTTC. This translates into CASSGQGANYGYTF.

J is TRBJ1-1 and V is TRBV5-1; perhaps TRBD1 as D (6 bases). Per germline, CDR1 SGHRS and CDR2 YFSETQ. Trimming removed 6 bases from V and 1 base from J, with 10 bases in between. The CDR3 runs to 13 residues. The CDR3 nucleotides read TGCGCCAGCAACGTAGGGGGGAACACTGAAGCTTTCTTT. Protein sequence: CASNVGGNTEAFF.

DNA for the CDR3: TGTGCCAGCAGTTTAGGAGGGTCCGGTGAGCAGTTCTTC. This translates into CASSLGGSGEQFF. The chain uses TRBV28 and TRBJ2-1; a weak D match, TRBD2 (6 bases). Trimming shortened V by 2 bases and J by 9 bases, and 11 bases separated the two germline ends. The germline CDR1 and CDR2 sequences are MDHEN and SYDVKM. The CDR3 is made up of 13 amino acids. The full variable domain, rest sourced from reference TRBV28 and TRBJ2-1, is DVKVTQSSRYLVKRTGEKVFLECVQDMDHENMFWYRQDPGLGLRLIYFSYDVKMKEKGDIPEGYSVSREKKERFSLILESASTNQTSMYLCASSLGGSGEQFFGPGTRLTVL.

This clone was recorded once. J is TRBJ1-3 and V is TRBV2; the match to TRBD1 covers 8 bases. Germline CDR1 SNHLY, CDR2 FYNNEI. The CDR3 contains 15 residues. The V gene end was trimmed by 6 bases and the J gene end by 4 bases; junction bases not matched to a gene: 8. DNA of the CDR3: TGTGCCAGCAGGGATTACGACAGGGGAGGAAACACCATATATTTT. Translation: CASRDYDRGGNTIYF.

This chain uses TRBV11-2 with TRBJ2-7, with D perhaps matching TRBD2 (7 bases). The V gene's germline CDR1 is SGHAT and CDR2 FQNNGV. The CDR3 loop spans 14 amino acids. Trimming removed 3 bases from V and 5 bases from J, with 14 bases in between. The CDR3 loop is CASSLLGGGHEQYF. The CDR3 DNA follows: TGTGCCAGCAGCTTGTTGGGGGGGGGCCACGAGCAGTACTTC.

The chain uses TRBV7-9 and TRBJ1-2; unclear D gene. This CDR3 has 15 amino acids. Germline V gives CDR1 SEHNR, CDR2 FQNEAQ (reference sequence). Trimming stripped 2 bases from V and 2 bases from J, with 12 bases between. The CDR3 here is CASSLNPEKNYGYTF. In DNA form, the CDR3 reads TGTGCCAGCAGCTTAAACCCGGAGAAGAACTATGGCTACACCTTC.